This TCR beta chain comes out of a study of T cells after yellow fever vaccination. Findings and limits, study-wide: The study found a weaker secondary response that peaked faster, day 5 versus 15. Although most clonotypes did not, a small share appeared in both CD4 and CD8 compartments. Detected again after the booster were most primary-vaccination clones, at almost 97% CD4 and nearly 90% CD8.

The CDR3 is 15 residues long. Germline CDR1 MNHNS, CDR2 SASEGT. J lost 5 bases, V lost 6 bases, and 6 bases had no gene match. This clonotype was counted many times. No antigen is known for it. TCRdb re-derived calls from the 5' RACE reads in MiXCR, one entry per CDR3 protein. The sample records about 130,000 distinct CDR3 sequences, about 7% being singletons. The sequence came from a man aged 25 to 40 who received the YFV17D yellow fever vaccine. The V call is TRBV6-1, the J call TRBJ2-1; 11 nucleotides match TRBD2. This material consisted of CD4+ T cells sorted from PBMCs, taken 10 days after the yellow fever booster vaccination. In DNA, the CDR3 is TGTGCCAGCAGCTCCGGGACTAGCGGAAACAATGAGCAGTTCTTC. It translates to CASSSGTSGNNEQFF.